Below are 16 T cell receptor beta chains sequenced from a single sample in a study of CD8 T cells in ankylosing spondylitis. Whole-study findings and limits: Seemingly characteristic of ankylosing spondylitis blood was a TCR beta motif consisting of several highly homologous variants.

TCRdb ran MiXCR on the 5' RACE reads and lists one entry per CDR3 protein. The sample has more than 650,000 distinct CDR3 sequences; 10% to 15% are singletons. No antigen is known for these receptors. Material: blood, either unsorted or a sorted T cell fraction (not recorded which). The receptors shown here come from a male donor with ankylosing spondylitis.

This clonotype was picked up a small number of times. The rearrangement uses TRBV20-1 and TRBJ1-2; 7 bases align to TRBD1. This CDR3 comprises 13 residues. Germline V CDR1 and CDR2: DFQATT, SNEGSKA (reference sequence). The trim removed 7 bases at V and 4 bases at J, leaving 9 bases unmatched. The CDR3 region has the DNA TGCAGTGTGGTGGGGGGACAGAGCTATGGCTACACCTTC. Translation gives CSVVGGQSYGYTF.

In its sample, this clonotype was seen many times. The DNA of the CDR3 is TGTGCCAGCAGTCACGGCGGTTCAACTAATGAAAAACTGTTTTTT. Protein sequence: CASSHGGSTNEKLFF. V usage is TRBV6-2 or TRBV6-3 and J usage is TRBJ1-4; no firm D call. The CDR3 sequence is 15 residues long. With 5 bases removed from V and 0 bases from J, the gap between germline ends came to 10 bases. From germline, CDR1 is MNHEY and CDR2 SVGEGT.

The table lists this clonotype with many counts. The V and J genes are TRBV20-1 and TRBJ2-3, with 7 bases fitting TRBD2. The CDR3 extends over 14 amino acids. Germline-derived CDR1 and CDR2 are DFQATT and SNEGSKA (reference sequence). V shed 4 bases and J 2 bases; nucleotides not matched to a gene: 6. CDR3 nucleotide sequence: TGCAGTGCTACGAGCGGGACTGTCACAGATACGCAGTATTTT. Its protein product is CSATSGTVTDTQYF.

The CDR3 loop is CASSAAWTRMNEQFF. For the CDR3, the DNA is TGTGCCAGCAGCGCAGCCTGGACTAGGATGAATGAGCAGTTCTTC. The V gene is TRBV7-9, the J gene TRBJ2-1; 7 nucleotides agree with TRBD2. CDR3 size: 15 residues. The germline gives CDR1 SEHNR, CDR2 FQNEAQ (reference sequence). The V segment lost 5 bases and the J segment 7 bases; nucleotides outside the gene matches: 11.

The table lists this clonotype with a few counts. The chain carries TRBV20-1 and TRBJ1-2, with TRBD1 matching 8 bases. Looked up from germline, CDR1 is DFQATT and CDR2 is SNEGSKA (reference sequence). This CDR3 is 13 amino acids long. With V trimmed by 6 bases and J by 3 bases, 6 bases remained unmatched. CDR3 residues: CSAEQGADYGYTF. Written as DNA, the CDR3 is TGCAGTGCGGAGCAGGGGGCGGACTATGGCTACACCTTC.

This clonotype was detected a few times. This chain connects TRBV7-2 to TRBJ2-7; D is ambiguous. Germline V lookup: CDR1 SGHTA, CDR2 FQGNSA. V dropped 4 bases and J dropped 3 bases, with 10 bases sitting between them. This CDR3 region has 13 residues. The CDR3 sequence is CASSSRIGYEQYF. CDR3 bases: TGTGCCAGCAGCTCTAGAATTGGCTACGAGCAGTACTTC. The full variable domain, with the rest looked up from reference TRBV7-2 and TRBJ2-7, is GAGVSQSPSNKVTEKGKDVELRCDPISGHTALYWYRQSLGQGLEFLIYFQGNSAPDKSGLPSDRFSAERTGGSVSTLTIQRTQQEDSAVYLCASSSRIGYEQYFGPGTRLTVT.

This clonotype was seen only a few times. The chain uses TRBV20-1 and TRBJ2-7; 9 positions match TRBD2. The V segment lost 6 bases and the J segment 2 bases; nucleotides outside the gene matches: 8. In germline, CDR1 is DFQATT, CDR2 SNEGSKA (reference sequence). The CDR3 runs 14 residues. This CDR3 is CSAGRAGGPYEQYF. The CDR3 DNA sequence: TGCAGTGCAGGAAGGGCGGGAGGGCCCTACGAGCAGTACTTC.

This clonotype was observed a few times. The DNA for the CDR3 is TGTGCCAGCAGCTTAGTGGACAGCAACACTGAAGCTTTCTTT. Translated, it gives CASSLVDSNTEAFF. V gene TRBV7-9 combines with J gene TRBJ1-1; D might be TRBD1 (6 bases). The germline gives CDR1 SEHNR, CDR2 FQNEAQ (reference sequence). The ends were cut back, 1 base at V and 2 bases at J, with 8 bases in the middle. The CDR3 is 14 amino acids.

The J gene is TRBJ2-3, the V gene TRBV7-2; 7 bases match TRBD2. CDR3 length: 14 residues. Germline V gene lookup returns CDR1 SGHTA and CDR2 FQGNSA. V gave up 5 bases and J gave up 5 bases; unmatched junction bases: 7. The CDR3 region is CASSRAGLGDTQYF. CDR3 DNA: TGTGCCAGCAGCCGAGCGGGGTTGGGAGATACGCAGTATTTT.

This chain joins TRBV16 and TRBJ2-7, with 10 bases fitting TRBD1. There are 16 residues in the CDR3. The V and J ends lost 3 bases and 0 bases, in that order; junction bases with no gene match: 5. Germline CDR1 is KGHSY and CDR2 is FQNENV. CDR3 sequence: CASSHPGQGSSYEQYF. The DNA for the CDR3 is TGTGCCAGCAGCCACCCGGGACAGGGGAGCTCCTACGAGCAGTACTTC. Based on the CDR3 plus reference TRBV16 and TRBJ2-7, the full variable domain is GEEVAQTPKHLVRGEGQKAKLYCAPIKGHSYVFWYQQVLKNEFKFLISFQNENVFDETGMPKERFSAKCLPNSPCSLEIQATKLEDSAVYFCASSHPGQGSSYEQYFGPGTRLTVT.

The J gene is TRBJ1-1, the V gene TRBV7-2, with 7 bases matching TRBD1. V lost 5 bases, J lost 1 base, and 4 bases stayed unmatched. Germline lookup yields CDR1 SGHTA and CDR2 FQGNSA. The CDR3 is 14 amino acids. CDR3 sequence: CASSVRQGNTEAFF. The CDR3, as DNA: TGTGCCAGCAGCGTTCGACAGGGGAACACTGAAGCTTTCTTT.

The table lists this clonotype with many counts. This sequence joins TRBV7-2 and TRBJ2-1, with 11 nucleotides matching TRBD1. The length of the CDR3 is 14 residues. With 5 bases clipped from V and 8 bases from J, the junction kept 5 bases outside the gene matches. In germline, CDR1 is SGHTA, CDR2 FQGNSA. CDR3 in DNA: TGTGCCAGCAGCCAGGGACAGGGGGGCGATGAGCAGTTCTTC. This codes for CASSQGQGGDEQFF.

In this sample, this clonotype turned up many times. One junction end does not reproduce the germline sequence, and a read error may be involved. V usage is TRBV12-3 or TRBV12-4 and J usage is TRBJ2-7; TRBD2 agrees at 8 bases. The CDR3 consists of 13 residues. DNA of the CDR3: TGTGCCAGCAGCTTAGCGGGGCTCTTTGAGCAGTACTTC. Translated: CASSLAGLFEQYF.

This chain links TRBV6-1 with TRBJ1-2; D is undetermined. V was trimmed by 1 base and J by 4 bases, leaving 16 bases between them. Looked up from germline, CDR1 is MNHNS and CDR2 is SASEGT. This CDR3 is 16 amino acids long. Written as DNA, the CDR3 is TGTGCCAGCAGTGAAGGCACACCTACCCGCACCTATGGCTACACCTTC. Translated: CASSEGTPTRTYGYTF.

A few counts support this clonotype. This sequence joins TRBV7-9 and TRBJ1-1; D is ambiguous. From germline, CDR1 is SEHNR and CDR2 FQNEAQ (reference sequence). With 2 bases removed from V and 4 bases from J, the gap between germline ends came to 5 bases. The length of the CDR3 is 12 residues. CDR3 bases: TGTGCCAGCAGCTTATGGGTCACTGAAGCTTTCTTT. This gives the protein CASSLWVTEAFF.

V usage is TRBV5-1 and J usage is TRBJ2-7; D not resolved. Per germline, CDR1 SGHRS and CDR2 YFSETQ. V was pared by 0 bases and J by 1 base, with 5 bases between. This CDR3 spans 13 amino acids. CDR3 sequence (DNA): TGCGCCAGCAGCTTGGCAGAATCCTACGAGCAGTACTTC. It codes for CASSLAESYEQYF.